The 28 T cell receptor beta chains below come from one sample, sequenced in a study of T cell responses to AZD1222 COVID-19 vaccine. TCRdb's copy holds only in-frame clones and misses some; the assay was immunoSEQ multiplex PCR. Here the sample spans about 90,000 clones, 85% to 90% being singletons. The sequenced sample was peripheral blood, obtained on day 0 of MenACWY control vaccination. Source of these receptors: an adult in good health.

This clone has only one observation. The CDR3 DNA sequence: TGCGCCACCAAGACTAGCGGGGGGACATACGCCGGAAATCGGGATACGCAGTATTTT. It translates to CATKTSGGTYAGNRDTQYF. This rearrangement joins TRBV5-1 to TRBJ2-3; TRBD2 aligns across 13 bases. There are 19 residues in the CDR3. V lost 9 bases to trimming and J lost 6 bases; unmatched junction nucleotides: 22. Per germline, CDR1 SGHRS and CDR2 YFSETQ.

The gene calls are TRBV30 and TRBJ1-2; D gene uncertain. V lost 0 bases, J lost 5 bases, and 7 bases lay in between. The V gene's germline CDR1 is GTSNPN and CDR2 SVGIG (reference sequence). CDR3 size: 12 residues. CDR3 nucleotides: TGTGCCTGGAGTGTGGGTCAATATGGCTACACCTTC. Its protein is CAWSVGQYGYTF. Looking up the rest from reference TRBV30 and TRBJ1-2 gives the full variable domain: SQTIHQWPATLVQPVGSPLSLECTVEGTSNPNLYWYRQAAGRGLQLLFYSVGIGQISSEVPQNLSASRPQDRQFILSSKKLLLSDSGFYLCAWSVGQYGYTFGSGTRLTVV.

This clone has only one observation. V is TRBV9 and J is TRBJ1-2, with no clear D. V was pared by 5 bases and J by 6 bases, with 14 bases between. CDR1 is SGDLS, CDR2 YYNGEE, per germline. This CDR3 is built from 13 residues. CDR3 DNA sequence: TGTGCCAGCAGTGGAGGGCTGACACATGGCTACACCTTC. Its protein is CASSGGLTHGYTF. Looking up the rest from reference TRBV9 and TRBJ1-2 gives the full variable domain: DSGVTQTPKHLITATGQRVTLRCSPRSGDLSVYWYQQSLDQGLQFLIQYYNGEERAKGNILERFSAQQFPDLHSELNLSSLELGDSALYFCASSGGLTHGYTFGSGTRLTVV.

The gene calls are TRBV3-1 (or the pseudogene TRBV3-2) and TRBJ1-2, with a weak D call TRBD1 (5 bases). Per germline, CDR1 LGHDT and CDR2 YNNKEL (reference sequence). V shed 1 base and J shed 5 bases, with 17 bases lying between them. This CDR3 is 16 amino acids long. The CDR3 protein is CASSQAYQGREYGYTF. The CDR3 DNA sequence: TGTGCCAGCAGCCAAGCCTATCAGGGACGAGAGTATGGCTACACCTTC.

V and J are TRBV5-1 and TRBJ1-6; perhaps TRBD1 as D (5 bases). There are 14 residues in the CDR3. Germline lookup yields CDR1 SGHRS and CDR2 YFSETQ. V was clipped by 3 bases and J by 7 bases, with 11 bases between them. The CDR3 protein is CASSSGLQNSPLHF. DNA for the CDR3: TGCGCCAGCAGCTCGGGACTGCAGAATTCACCCCTCCACTTT.

As regards this clone: Since the CDR3 does not end with the conserved phenylalanine or tryptophan, this likely comes from a read error. The DNA is omitted, as the CDR3 cannot be located on it reliably, and the CDR3 follows TCRdb's listing. V gene TRBV7-3 combines with J gene TRBJ2-7. Germline CDR1 SGHTA, CDR2 FQGTGA. Ends included, the CDR3 has 9 residues. The CDR3 reads CASQGNAQN.

The chain is built from TRBV28 and TRBJ1-2, with TRBD1 as a possible D gene (5 bases). Germline CDR1 and CDR2: MDHEN and SYDVKM. This CDR3 contains 17 residues. V gave up 4 bases and J gave up 4 bases, with 22 bases separating them. This CDR3 is CASSYPVEKAGGYGYTF. Here the CDR3 DNA reads TGTGCCAGCAGTTATCCGGTTGAAAAAGCGGGGGGCTATGGCTACACCTTC.

J is TRBJ1-1 and V is TRBV27; no clear D. V was shortened by 3 bases and J by 6 bases, with 17 bases between the two germline ends. The CDR3 has 15 residues. Germline V gene lookup returns CDR1 MNHEY and CDR2 SMNVEV (reference sequence). CDR3 coding DNA: TGTGCCAGCAGTTTGTGGGGTCCGAGGCGGTCTGAAGCTTTCTTT. Translation: CASSLWGPRRSEAFF.

This clone has more than one count but fewer than ten. J is TRBJ2-7 and V is TRBV12-3 or TRBV12-4; 7 nucleotides agree with TRBD1. This CDR3 contains 12 residues. V lost 4 bases to trimming and J lost 9 bases; unmatched junction nucleotides: 6. The CDR3: CASSSGTEGQYF. CDR3 DNA: TGTGCCAGCAGTTCCGGGACAGAGGGGCAGTACTTC.

The genes are TRBV6-1 and TRBJ1-2; D unclear. V was pared by 3 bases and J by 1 base, with 6 bases between. CDR1 and CDR2 from the germline V gene are MNHNS and SASEGT. There are 13 residues in the CDR3. CDR3 sequence (DNA): TGTGCCAGCAGTGAGGCGGTTAACTATGGCTACACCTTC. Translation: CASSEAVNYGYTF.

The gene calls are TRBV4-1 and TRBJ2-2; 14 positions match TRBD2. Trimming cost V 4 bases and J 7 bases; bases outside gene matches: 5. The germline gives CDR1 MGHRA, CDR2 YSYEKL. The CDR3 has 16 residues. In DNA form, the CDR3 reads TGCGCCAGCAGCCTAGGGACTAGCGGGGGAATCGGGGAGCTGTTTTTT. It specifies CASSLGTSGGIGELFF.

The V gene is TRBV4-3, the J gene TRBJ1-3; unclear D gene. V was pared by 5 bases and J by 0 bases, with 8 bases between. CDR1 LGHNA and CDR2 YSLEER come from the germline V gene. The CDR3 has 14 residues. DNA for the CDR3: TGCGCCAGCAGCGAAACATACTCTGGAAACACCATATATTTT. It yields the protein CASSETYSGNTIYF.

CDR3 protein: CASSAASAGGYTF. Written as DNA, the CDR3 is TGTGCCAGCAGCGCAGCATCGGCGGGAGGCTACACCTTC. The chain is built from TRBV5-5 and TRBJ1-2, with D uncertain. The CDR3 is 13 residues long. Germline CDR1 reads SGHKS; CDR2 reads YYEKEE (reference sequence). Trimming took 4 bases from V and 8 from J, leaving 15 bases between them.

The gene calls are TRBV4-1 and TRBJ2-3; possible D gene TRBD2, 5 bases. In germline, CDR1 is MGHRA, CDR2 YSYEKL. V shed 6 bases and J shed 0 bases, with 22 bases lying between them. The CDR3 totals 18 residues. The CDR3 sequence: CASSQIVHGSASTDTQYF. Here the CDR3 DNA reads TGCGCCAGCAGTCAAATAGTCCATGGTAGCGCTAGCACAGATACGCAGTATTTT.

The CDR3 region is CASSQRGLTGAETQYF. CDR3 nucleotide sequence: TGTGCCAGCAGCCAGAGGGGCCTGACAGGGGCCGAGACCCAGTACTTC. The chain carries TRBV3-1 (or the pseudogene TRBV3-2) and TRBJ2-5; 8 positions agree with TRBD1. The CDR3 totals 16 residues. V lost 3 bases and J lost 5; bases outside the gene matches: 11. CDR1 is LGHDT, CDR2 YNNKEL, per germline (reference sequence).

The chain has TRBV5-1 and TRBJ2-7, with D uncertain. Germline V gives CDR1 SGHRS, CDR2 YFSETQ. V was cut by 0 bases and J by 2 bases, with 12 bases left in between. The CDR3 extends over 15 amino acids. CDR3: CASSLDGYTTYEQYF. CDR3 sequence (DNA): TGCGCCAGCAGCTTGGACGGATACACCACCTACGAGCAGTACTTC. The variable domain in full, with the rest retrieved from reference TRBV5-1 and TRBJ2-7, is KAGVTQTPRYLIKTRGQQVTLSCSPISGHRSVSWYQQTPGQGLQFLFEYFSETQRNKGNFPGRFSGRQFSNSRSEMNVSTLELGDSALYLCASSLDGYTTYEQYFGPGTRLTVT.

This chain joins TRBV6-5 and TRBJ1-1, with 7 bases that match TRBD1. The CDR3 consists of 14 residues. J was trimmed by 0 bases and V by 7 bases; bases with no gene match: 5. Germline V CDR1 and CDR2: MNHEY, SVGAGI. CDR3 loop: CASIPGGMNTEAFF. The DNA of the CDR3 is TGTGCCAGCATCCCAGGGGGTATGAACACTGAAGCTTTCTTT.

The genes are TRBV5-6 and TRBJ1-2; no clear D. Germline-derived CDR1 and CDR2 are SGHDT and YYEEEE. V was cut by 0 bases and J by 6 bases, with 0 bases left in between. CDR3 length: 10 residues. CDR3 coding DNA: TGTGCCAGCAGCTTGGATGGCTACACCTTC. Translation gives CASSLDGYTF.

The V call is TRBV5-6, the J call TRBJ2-3; 11 bases fit TRBD2. Trimming at V came to 2 bases and at J to 4 bases, leaving 9 bases not matched to a gene. CDR1 and CDR2 from the germline V gene are SGHDT and YYEEEE. The CDR3 is made up of 17 amino acids. The chain's CDR3 is CASSFWRLAGSADTQYF. The CDR3 coding sequence is TGTGCCAGCAGCTTTTGGAGACTAGCGGGGAGCGCAGATACGCAGTATTTT.

As DNA, the CDR3 is TGTGCCAGCAGCTTAACAGGGGGCTATGGCTACACCTTC. Protein sequence: CASSLTGGYGYTF. This chain links TRBV7-9 with TRBJ1-2; 8 nucleotides match TRBD1. This CDR3 has 13 amino acids. The junction had 0 bases not matched to a gene; V was cut back by 2 bases and J by 4 bases. Germline CDR1 is SEHNR and CDR2 is FQNEAQ (reference sequence).

The rearrangement uses TRBV15 and TRBJ2-3; weak D call: TRBD2 (5 bases). The V end lost 5 bases, the J end lost 2 bases, and 11 bases lay between the germline ends. Germline loops: CDR1 LNHNV, CDR2 YYDKDF (reference sequence). The CDR3 runs 14 residues. The CDR3, as DNA: TGTGCCACCAGCGAGGGATTCTCCACAGATACGCAGTATTTT. Translating it yields CATSEGFSTDTQYF.

The chain has TRBV7-2 and TRBJ2-3; D uncertain. The CDR3 sequence is 11 residues long. The ends were cut back, 1 base at V and 8 bases at J, with 4 bases in the middle. Germline-derived CDR1 and CDR2 are SGHTA and FQGNSA. The CDR3 sequence is CASSLGGTQYF. CDR3 bases: TGTGCCAGCAGCTTAGGGGGTACGCAGTATTTT. Filled out from reference TRBV7-2 and TRBJ2-3, the complete variable domain reads GAGVSQSPSNKVTEKGKDVELRCDPISGHTALYWYRQSLGQGLEFLIYFQGNSAPDKSGLPSDRFSAERTGGSVSTLTIQRTQQEDSAVYLCASSLGGTQYFGPGTRLTVL.

This clone is a singleton in its sample. This chain links TRBV4-1 with TRBJ1-6; 12 bases align to TRBD1. The V and J ends lost 2 bases and 14 bases, in that order; junction bases with no gene match: 28. Germline CDR1 and CDR2: MGHRA and YSYEKL. The CDR3 length is 22 residues. CDR3 in amino acids: CASSQLLPMGTGGLAPSQSLHF. The CDR3 DNA reads TGCGCCAGCAGCCAATTACTCCCCATGGGGACAGGGGGCTTAGCCCCCAGCCAATCCCTCCACTTT.

The V call is TRBV7-2, the J call TRBJ2-7, with TRBD2 matching 8 bases. CDR1 SGHTA and CDR2 FQGNSA come from the germline V gene. This CDR3 is 16 amino acids long. V lost 5 bases and J lost 1; bases outside the gene matches: 10. The CDR3 is CASSPGGRGFSYEQYF. CDR3 DNA: TGTGCCAGCAGCCCGGGGGGGCGGGGGTTTTCCTACGAGCAGTACTTC.

This chain uses TRBV7-2 with TRBJ2-7; TRBD2 aligns across 9 bases. CDR3 length: 15 residues. The germline V gene encodes CDR1 SGHTA and CDR2 FQGNSA. V lost 1 base, J lost 6 bases, and 7 bases stayed unmatched. The CDR3 here is CASSLVMAGGREQYF. The CDR3 bases are TGTGCCAGCAGCTTAGTGATGGCGGGGGGGCGCGAGCAGTACTTC.

This rearrangement joins TRBV3-1 (or the pseudogene TRBV3-2) to TRBJ2-1; D may correspond to TRBD1 or TRBD2 (6 bases each). The CDR3 covers 16 residues. Germline assignment: CDR1 LGHDT and CDR2 YNNKEL (reference sequence). Deletions cut 1 base from V and 10 bases from J, with 20 bases between. The CDR3 DNA sequence: TGTGCCAGCAGCCAAGGGAAGGGGGTCTTGGGACTCGAGCAGTTCTTC. It yields the protein CASSQGKGVLGLEQFF.

The chain carries TRBV7-8 and TRBJ1-6; D is perhaps TRBD1 (6 bases). Trimming stripped 6 bases from V and 6 bases from J, with 12 bases between. Germline values: CDR1 SGHVS, CDR2 FQNEAQ. This CDR3 region has 14 residues. The CDR3 nucleotides read TGTGCCAGCAGTGACCGGGGGCTTAATTCACCCCTCCACTTT. This encodes CASSDRGLNSPLHF.

The V and J genes are TRBV19 and TRBJ1-5; D uncertain. Trimming cost V 5 bases and J 2 bases, with 7 bases left between them. The CDR3 runs to 13 residues. Looked up from germline, CDR1 is LNHDA and CDR2 is SQIVND (reference sequence). CDR3 region: CASSLTGNQPQHF. The DNA of the CDR3 is TGTGCCAGTAGTTTGACGGGCAATCAGCCCCAGCATTTT.